This T cell receptor (beta chain) came from a study of T cells in Graves' hyperthyroidism and ophthalmopathy. This clonotype has ten or more counts. CDR1 SGHRS and CDR2 YFSETQ come from the germline V gene. V was shortened by 1 base and J by 4 bases, with 11 bases between the two germline ends. The CDR3 is made up of 14 amino acids. RNA transcripts served as the template for amplifying TCR beta CDR3 regions. The HTBI primer set drove a first-round RT-PCR of the TCR CDR3. TCRdb reprocessed the multiplex PCR reads via MiXCR and lists one record per CDR3 protein. The sample has 250,000 to 300,000 distinct CDR3 sequences, about an eighth seen once; the top ten hold roughly 8.5%.

The specimen sequenced was blood. The rearrangement links TRBV5-1 to TRBJ1-2, with D hard to call. The sequence came from a woman younger than 45 with Graves' hyperthyroidism that later progressed to Graves' ophthalmopathy. The CDR3 sequence: CASSLTQQAYGYTF. CDR3 DNA sequence: TGCGCCAGCAGCTTGACCCAGCAAGCCTATGGCTACACCTTC.